Relative to its sample, the clone carrying this T cell receptor beta chain is medium-sized (0.01 to 0.1%). Its target is unknown. Only in-frame clones appear in the TCRdb table, and some are missing; sequencing was by immunoSEQ multiplex PCR. The table lists 850 to 1,000 clones, approximately 22% of them singletons. The data are from a study of sequential checkpoint blockade in melanoma. Study as a whole: After nivolumab or ipilimumab alone, some 22 patients had week-13 rebiopsies. Findings and limits, study-wide: Rising tumor T-cell fraction and clonality meant about 30 times likelier benefit.

V trimming: 0 bases; J trimming: 3 bases; junction bases outside the gene matches: 3. In germline, CDR1 is SGDLS, CDR2 YYNGEE. The CDR3 consists of 15 residues. The treatment is: randomized to nivolumab then ipilimumab (arm A) or the reverse (arm B). The chain has TRBV9 and TRBJ2-3; 8 positions match TRBD2. This sequence originates from a human donor with melanoma. Specimen: tumor tissue (inferred from file names), collected from a patient given nivolumab and ipilimumab in sequence. The CDR3 spells CASSVGPGGTDTQYF. DNA for the CDR3: TGTGCCAGCAGCGTAGGCCCGGGGGGGACAGATACGCAGTATTTT.